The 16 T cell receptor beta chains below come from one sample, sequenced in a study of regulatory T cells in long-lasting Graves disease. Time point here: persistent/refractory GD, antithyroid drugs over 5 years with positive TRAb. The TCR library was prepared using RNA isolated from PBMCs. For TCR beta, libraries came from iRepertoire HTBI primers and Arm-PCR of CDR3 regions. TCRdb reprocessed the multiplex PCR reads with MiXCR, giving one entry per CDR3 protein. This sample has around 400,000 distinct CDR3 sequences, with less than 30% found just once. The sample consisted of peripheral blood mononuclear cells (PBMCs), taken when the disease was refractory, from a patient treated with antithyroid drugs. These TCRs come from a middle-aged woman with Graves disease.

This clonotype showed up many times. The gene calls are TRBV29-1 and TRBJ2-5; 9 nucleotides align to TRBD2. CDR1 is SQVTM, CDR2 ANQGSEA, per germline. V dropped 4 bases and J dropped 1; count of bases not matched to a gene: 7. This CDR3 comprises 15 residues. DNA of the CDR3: TGCAGCGTTGGGGCTAGCGGGGTTATCCAAGAGACCCAGTACTTC. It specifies CSVGASGVIQETQYF.

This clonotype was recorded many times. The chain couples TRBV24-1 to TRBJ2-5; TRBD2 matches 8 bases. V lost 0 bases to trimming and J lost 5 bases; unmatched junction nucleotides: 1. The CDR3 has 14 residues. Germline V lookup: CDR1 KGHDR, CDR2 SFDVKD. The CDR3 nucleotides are TGTGCCACCAGTGATTTGCCGGGAGGGGAGACCCAGTACTTC. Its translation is CATSDLPGGETQYF.

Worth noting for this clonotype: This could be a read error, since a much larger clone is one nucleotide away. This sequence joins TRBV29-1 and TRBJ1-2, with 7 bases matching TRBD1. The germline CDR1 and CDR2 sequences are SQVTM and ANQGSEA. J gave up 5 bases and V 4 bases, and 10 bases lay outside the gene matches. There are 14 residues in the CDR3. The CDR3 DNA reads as TGCAGCGTTGCGGGGGACAGTCAACTTTATGGCTACACCTTC. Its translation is CSVAGDSQLYGYTF.

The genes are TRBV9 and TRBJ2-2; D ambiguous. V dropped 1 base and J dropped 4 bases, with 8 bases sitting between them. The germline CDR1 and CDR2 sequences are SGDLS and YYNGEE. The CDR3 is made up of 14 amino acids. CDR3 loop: CASSVKGSTGELFF. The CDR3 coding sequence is TGTGCCAGCAGCGTAAAAGGCAGCACCGGGGAGCTGTTTTTT.

CDR3 in DNA: TGCAGTGCTAGACACATACCGGGACAGGCCCCGAACACTGAAGCTTTCTTT. Protein product: CSARHIPGQAPNTEAFF. The chain joins TRBV20-1 to TRBJ1-1; TRBD1 aligns across 8 bases. V gave up 2 bases and J gave up 1 base; unmatched junction bases: 12. Germline CDR1 reads DFQATT; CDR2 reads SNEGSKA (reference sequence). The CDR3 consists of 17 residues.

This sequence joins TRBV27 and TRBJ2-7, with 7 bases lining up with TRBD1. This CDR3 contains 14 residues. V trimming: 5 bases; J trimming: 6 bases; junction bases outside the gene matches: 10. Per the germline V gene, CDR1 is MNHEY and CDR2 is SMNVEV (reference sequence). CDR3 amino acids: CASSRGLQGFEQYF. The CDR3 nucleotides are TGTGCCAGCAGTCGAGGCCTACAGGGGTTCGAGCAGTACTTC.

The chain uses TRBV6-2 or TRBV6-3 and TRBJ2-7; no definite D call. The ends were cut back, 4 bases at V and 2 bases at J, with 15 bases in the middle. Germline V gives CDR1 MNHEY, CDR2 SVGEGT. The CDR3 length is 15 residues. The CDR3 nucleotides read TGTGCCAGCAGTTTAGGCCTTGACTGGCCCTACGAGCAGTACTTC. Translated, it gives CASSLGLDWPYEQYF.

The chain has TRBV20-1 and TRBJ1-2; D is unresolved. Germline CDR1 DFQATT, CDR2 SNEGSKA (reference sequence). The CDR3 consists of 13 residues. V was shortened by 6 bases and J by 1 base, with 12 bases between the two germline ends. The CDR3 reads CSATRGVNYGYTF. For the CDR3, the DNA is TGCAGTGCGACCCGGGGAGTTAACTATGGCTACACCTTC.

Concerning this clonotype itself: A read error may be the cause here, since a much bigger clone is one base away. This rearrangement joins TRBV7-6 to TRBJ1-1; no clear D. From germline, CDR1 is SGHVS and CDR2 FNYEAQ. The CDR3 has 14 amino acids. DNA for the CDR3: TGTGCCAGCAGCTTAGATCTGGGAATAGCTGAAGCTCTCTTT. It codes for CASSLDLGIAEALF.

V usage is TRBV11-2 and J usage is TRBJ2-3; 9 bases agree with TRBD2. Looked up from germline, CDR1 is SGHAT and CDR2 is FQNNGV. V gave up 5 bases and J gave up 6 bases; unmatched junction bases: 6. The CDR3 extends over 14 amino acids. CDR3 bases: TGTGCCAGCAGCCTCCGACTAGCGGTGGATACGCAGTATTTT. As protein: CASSLRLAVDTQYF.

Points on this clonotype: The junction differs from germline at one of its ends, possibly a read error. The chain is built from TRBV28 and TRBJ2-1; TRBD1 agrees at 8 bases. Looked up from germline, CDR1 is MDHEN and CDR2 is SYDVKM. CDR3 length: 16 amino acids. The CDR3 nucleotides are TGTGCCAGCAGTTACGCAGGGGGCGCCTTCTACAGTGAGCAGTTCTTC. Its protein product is CASSYAGGAFYSEQFF.

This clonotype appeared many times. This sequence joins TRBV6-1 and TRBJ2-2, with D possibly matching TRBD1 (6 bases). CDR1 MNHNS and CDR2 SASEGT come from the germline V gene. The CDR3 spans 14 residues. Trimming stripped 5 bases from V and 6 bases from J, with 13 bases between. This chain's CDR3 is CASSQTGRAGELFF. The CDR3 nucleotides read TGTGCCAGCAGTCAAACAGGGCGGGCCGGGGAGCTGTTTTTT.

This CDR3 is CASSQDGGRADNEQFF. The CDR3 DNA reads as TGTGCCAGCAGCCAAGATGGGGGGAGGGCCGACAATGAGCAGTTCTTC. V usage is TRBV4-2 and J usage is TRBJ2-1; 7 positions match TRBD2. CDR3 length: 16 residues. V lost 0 bases and J lost 5; bases outside the gene matches: 7. The germline gives CDR1 LGHNA, CDR2 YNFKEQ.

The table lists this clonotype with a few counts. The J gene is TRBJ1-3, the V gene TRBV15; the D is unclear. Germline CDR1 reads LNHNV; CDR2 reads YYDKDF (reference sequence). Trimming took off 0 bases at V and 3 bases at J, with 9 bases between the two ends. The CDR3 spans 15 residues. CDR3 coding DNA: TGTGCCACCAGCAGAGAATGGGGAAGTGGAAACACCATATATTTT. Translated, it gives CATSREWGSGNTIYF.

CDR3 residues: CASSRDAGLETQYF. The CDR3 DNA reads TGTGCCAGTAGCCGGGACGCCGGTTTAGAGACCCAGTACTTC. This chain joins TRBV19 and TRBJ2-5; D possibly matches TRBD1 or TRBD2 (5 bases each). The CDR3 has 14 amino acids. V was clipped by 6 bases and J by 4 bases, with 15 bases between them. Per the germline V gene, CDR1 is LNHDA and CDR2 is SQIVND (reference sequence).

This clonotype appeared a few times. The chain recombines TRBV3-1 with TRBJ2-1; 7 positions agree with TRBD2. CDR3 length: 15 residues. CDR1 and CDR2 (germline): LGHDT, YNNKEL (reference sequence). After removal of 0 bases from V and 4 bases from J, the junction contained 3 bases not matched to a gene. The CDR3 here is CASSQDPSGYNEQFF. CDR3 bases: TGTGCCAGCAGCCAAGATCCTAGCGGATACAATGAGCAGTTCTTC.